This T cell receptor beta chain came from a study of early T cells in non-severe SARS-CoV-2 infection. Study as a whole: It was bulk RNA from unsorted whole blood that was sequenced, and the chains were unpaired.

CDR3 length: 16 amino acids. Trimming took off 2 bases at V and 6 bases at J, with 18 bases between the two ends. Germline V gives CDR1 SGHAT, CDR2 FQNNGV. Unique molecular identifiers (one per individual cDNA molecule) were attached. TCRdb itself ran the 5' RACE reads through MiXCR, one entry per CDR3 protein. The sample includes 35,000 to 45,000 distinct CDR3 sequences, 10% to 15% of them seen just once. Study-level results: Private and CD4 specificities were missed by VDJdb matching, skewed to anti-spike CD8.

In regard to this clonotype: As yet, its antigen is unknown.

The chain joins TRBV11-2 to TRBJ2-3; weak D call: TRBD2 (5 bases). Material for sequencing was whole blood. This receptor was identified in an adult who was a healthcare worker with PCR-confirmed SARS-CoV-2 infection or an uninfected control (not recorded which). CDR3 in DNA: TGTGCCAGCAGCTTAACTCGTCGAGGAGGAGGTGATACGCAGTATTTT. This encodes CASSLTRRGGGDTQYF.